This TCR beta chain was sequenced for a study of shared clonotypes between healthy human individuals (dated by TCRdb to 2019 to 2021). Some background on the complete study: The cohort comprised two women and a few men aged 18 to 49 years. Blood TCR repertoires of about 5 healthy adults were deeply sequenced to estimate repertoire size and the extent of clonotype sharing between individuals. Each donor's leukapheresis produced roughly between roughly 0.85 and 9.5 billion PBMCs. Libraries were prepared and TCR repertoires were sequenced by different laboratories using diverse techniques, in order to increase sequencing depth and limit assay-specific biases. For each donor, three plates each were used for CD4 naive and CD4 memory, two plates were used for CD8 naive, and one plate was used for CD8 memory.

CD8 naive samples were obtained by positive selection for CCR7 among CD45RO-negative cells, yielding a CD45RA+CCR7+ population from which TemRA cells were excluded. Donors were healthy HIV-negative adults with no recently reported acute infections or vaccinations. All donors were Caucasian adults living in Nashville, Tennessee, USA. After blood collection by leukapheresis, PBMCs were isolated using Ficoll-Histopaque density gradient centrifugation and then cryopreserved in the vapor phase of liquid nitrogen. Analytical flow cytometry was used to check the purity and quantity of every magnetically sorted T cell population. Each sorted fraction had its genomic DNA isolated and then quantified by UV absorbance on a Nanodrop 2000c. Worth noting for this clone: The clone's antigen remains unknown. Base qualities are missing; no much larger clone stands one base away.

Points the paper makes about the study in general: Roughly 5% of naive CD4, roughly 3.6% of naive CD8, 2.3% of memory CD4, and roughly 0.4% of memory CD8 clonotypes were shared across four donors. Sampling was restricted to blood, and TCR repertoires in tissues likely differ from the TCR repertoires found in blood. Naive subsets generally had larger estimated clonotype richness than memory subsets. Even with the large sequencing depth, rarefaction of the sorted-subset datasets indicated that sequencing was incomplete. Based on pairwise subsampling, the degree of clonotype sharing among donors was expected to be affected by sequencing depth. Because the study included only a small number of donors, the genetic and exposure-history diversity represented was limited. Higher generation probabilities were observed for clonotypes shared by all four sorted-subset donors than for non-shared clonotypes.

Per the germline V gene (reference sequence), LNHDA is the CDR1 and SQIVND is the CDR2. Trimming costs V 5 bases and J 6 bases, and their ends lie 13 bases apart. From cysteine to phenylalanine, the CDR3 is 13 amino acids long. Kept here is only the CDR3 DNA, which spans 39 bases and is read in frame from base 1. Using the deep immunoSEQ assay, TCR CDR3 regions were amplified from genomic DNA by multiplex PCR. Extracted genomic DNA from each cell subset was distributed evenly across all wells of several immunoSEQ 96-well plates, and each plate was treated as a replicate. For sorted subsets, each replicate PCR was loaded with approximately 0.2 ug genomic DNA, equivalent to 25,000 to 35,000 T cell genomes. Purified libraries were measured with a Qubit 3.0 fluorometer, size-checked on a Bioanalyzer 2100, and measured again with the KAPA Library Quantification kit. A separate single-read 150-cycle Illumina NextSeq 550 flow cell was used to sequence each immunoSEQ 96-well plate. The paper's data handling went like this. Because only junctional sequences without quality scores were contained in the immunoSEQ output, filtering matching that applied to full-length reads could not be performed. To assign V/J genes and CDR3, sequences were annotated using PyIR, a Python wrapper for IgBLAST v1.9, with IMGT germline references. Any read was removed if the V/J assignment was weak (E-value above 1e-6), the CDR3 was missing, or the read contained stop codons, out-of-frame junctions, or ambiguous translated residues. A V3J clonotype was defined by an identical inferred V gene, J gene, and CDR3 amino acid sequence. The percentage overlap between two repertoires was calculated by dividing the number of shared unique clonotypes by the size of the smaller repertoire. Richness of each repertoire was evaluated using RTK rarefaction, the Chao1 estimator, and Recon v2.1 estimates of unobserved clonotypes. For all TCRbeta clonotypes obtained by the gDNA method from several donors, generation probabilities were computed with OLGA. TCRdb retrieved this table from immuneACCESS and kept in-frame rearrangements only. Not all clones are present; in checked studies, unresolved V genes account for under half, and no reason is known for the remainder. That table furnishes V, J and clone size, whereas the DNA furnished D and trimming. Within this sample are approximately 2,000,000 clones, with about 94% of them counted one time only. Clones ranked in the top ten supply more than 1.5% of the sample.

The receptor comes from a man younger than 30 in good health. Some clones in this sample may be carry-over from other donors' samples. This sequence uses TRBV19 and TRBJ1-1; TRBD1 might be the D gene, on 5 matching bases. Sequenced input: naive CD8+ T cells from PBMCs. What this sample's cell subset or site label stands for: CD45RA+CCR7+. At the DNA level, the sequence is TGTGCCAGTAGTGGACTACGGGGGGCTGAAGCTTTCTTT. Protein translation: CASSGLRGAEAFF. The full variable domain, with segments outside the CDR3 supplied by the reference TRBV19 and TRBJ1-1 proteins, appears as DGGITQSPKYLFRKEGQNVTLSCEQNLNHDAMYWYRQDPGQGLRLIYYSQIVNDFQKGDIAEGYSVSREKKESFPLTVTSAQKNPTAFYLCASSGLRGAEAFFGQGTRLTVV.